One and the same sample provided the 30 T cell receptor beta chains below, sequenced in a study of shared clonotypes between healthy human individuals. Naive CD8 populations comprised CD45RO-negative cells positively selected for CCR7, excluding terminally differentiated effector memory CD45RA+ cells. Profiled with immunoSEQ multiplex PCR; TCRdb holds only in-frame clones, not every one. Of about 2.1 million clones in the sample, around 93% are singletons; the top ten hold approximately 1.7%. The sample comprised naive CD8+ T cells from PBMCs. These receptors all come from a young man in good health. Some clones in this sample may be carry-over from other donors' samples.

This chain uses TRBV5-1 with TRBJ2-7; D may match TRBD1 or TRBD2 (7 bases each). V was clipped by 4 bases and J by 2 bases, with 13 bases between them. The CDR3 runs to 14 residues. Germline CDR1 reads SGHRS; CDR2 reads YFSETQ. CDR3 nucleotide sequence: TGCGCCAGCAGCCCCAGGGGGGGGCCCTACGAGCAGTACTTC. Its protein is CASSPRGGPYEQYF.

The chain couples TRBV11-2 to TRBJ1-3, with D possibly matching TRBD1 (6 bases). This CDR3 is 14 amino acids long. V was clipped by 5 bases and J by 2 bases, with 10 bases between them. The germline V gene has CDR1 SGHAT and CDR2 FQNNGV. As DNA, the CDR3 is TGTGCCAGCAGCCTACAGGGCCCTGGAAACACCATATATTTT. Protein product: CASSLQGPGNTIYF.

In its sample, this clone was seen a few times. This chain links TRBV6-6 with TRBJ1-1; D gene unclear. The CDR3 has 10 amino acids. Trimming shortened V by 2 bases and J by 10 bases, and 5 bases separated the two germline ends. Germline V gene sequence: CDR1 MNHNY, CDR2 SVGAGI (reference sequence). This CDR3 reads CASSYQIAFF. CDR3 DNA sequence: TGTGCCAGCAGTTACCAGATAGCTTTCTTT.

The chain recombines TRBV27 with TRBJ2-7; a possible D gene is TRBD2 (6 bases). Germline lookup yields CDR1 MNHEY and CDR2 SMNVEV (reference sequence). The CDR3 totals 11 residues. Trimming pared 8 bases from V and 5 bases from J, leaving 10 bases between. The DNA of the CDR3 is TGTGCCAGCCTAGGAGGGGACGAGCAGTACTTC. Amino acid sequence: CASLGGDEQYF.

This sequence joins TRBV5-8 and TRBJ1-5, with 9 bases identical to TRBD1. V lost 2 bases, J lost 3 bases, and 3 bases stayed unmatched. The CDR3 is 15 residues long. Germline values: CDR1 SGHTS, CDR2 YDEGEE. The CDR3 protein is CASSFGQGINQPQHF. The CDR3 coding sequence is TGTGCCAGCAGCTTCGGACAGGGGATCAATCAGCCCCAGCATTTT.

In this sample, this clone turned up once. The V gene is TRBV27, the J gene TRBJ2-5; 7 nucleotides align to TRBD1. CDR1 MNHEY and CDR2 SMNVEV come from the germline V gene (reference sequence). The CDR3 sequence is 16 residues long. The V segment lost 5 bases and the J segment 3 bases; nucleotides outside the gene matches: 12. Written as DNA, the CDR3 is TGTGCCAGCAGTCCCACTTGGGACAGACTCAAAGAGACCCAGTACTTC. This codes for CASSPTWDRLKETQYF.

The chain employs TRBV7-9 and TRBJ2-7; no firm D call. There are 15 residues in the CDR3. Germline loops: CDR1 SEHNR, CDR2 FQNEAQ (reference sequence). Trimming removed 2 bases at V and 2 bases at J, with 13 bases between. The CDR3 DNA sequence: TGTGCCAGCAGCTTACCAGACCTTCATACCTACGAGCAGTACTTC. Protein sequence: CASSLPDLHTYEQYF.

The CDR3 is CASSPPVLAGVLIKQYF. CDR3 nucleotide sequence: TGTGCCAGCTCACCACCGGTACTAGCGGGAGTTCTGATCAAGCAGTATTTT. The chain has TRBV18 and TRBJ2-3; the match to TRBD2 covers 11 bases. Trimming cost V 0 bases and J 11 bases; bases outside gene matches: 13. The CDR3 totals 17 residues. Germline values: CDR1 KGHSH, CDR2 LQKENI.

This clone has just one count. The genes are TRBV9 and TRBJ2-7, with 13 bases that match TRBD2. This CDR3 region has 16 residues. The ends lost 3 bases at V and 2 bases at J; junction bases unmatched: 5. Per the germline V gene, CDR1 is SGDLS and CDR2 is YYNGEE. CDR3 in DNA: TGTGCCAGCAGCGCGGGGACTAGCGGGGCTACCTACGAGCAGTACTTC. Protein sequence: CASSAGTSGATYEQYF.

This rearrangement joins TRBV14 to TRBJ2-7, with 7 bases aligning to TRBD2. J gave up 5 bases and V 1 base, and 2 bases lay outside the gene matches. Germline V lookup: CDR1 SGHDN, CDR2 FVKESK. The CDR3 totals 13 residues. The DNA for the CDR3 is TGTGCCAGCAGCCAAGCGGCGGGGGACGAGCAGTACTTC. This gives the protein CASSQAAGDEQYF.

The gene calls are TRBV19 and TRBJ2-1; D uncertain. There are 11 residues in the CDR3. The germline V gene has CDR1 LNHDA and CDR2 SQIVND (reference sequence). The V and J ends lost 7 bases and 15 bases respectively, with 16 bases between them. This chain's CDR3 is CASTIGVIPFF. The CDR3 DNA is TGTGCCAGTACCATCGGAGTTATACCGTTCTTC. Based on the CDR3 plus reference TRBV19 and TRBJ2-1, the full variable domain is DGGITQSPKYLFRKEGQNVTLSCEQNLNHDAMYWYRQDPGQGLRLIYYSQIVNDFQKGDIAEGYSVSREKKESFPLTVTSAQKNPTAFYLCASTIGVIPFFGPGTRLTVL.

The chain has TRBV5-1 and TRBJ2-1, with unresolved D. Germline V CDR1 and CDR2: SGHRS, YFSETQ. V was trimmed by 0 bases and J by 7 bases, leaving 14 bases between them. The CDR3 loop spans 15 amino acids. CDR3 nucleotide sequence: TGCGCCAGCAGCTTGGAGCTTCCAGTAGGGAATGAGCAGTTCTTC. Residues: CASSLELPVGNEQFF.

This chain links TRBV9 with TRBJ2-1; 10 bases map to TRBD2. The CDR3 sequence is 17 residues long. Trimming removed 2 bases from V and 2 bases from J; junction bases left unmatched: 7. Germline V gene data show CDR1 as SGDLS and CDR2 as YYNGEE. Written as DNA, the CDR3 is TGTGCCAGCAGCGTCCAAACTAGCGGGGCCACCTACAATGAGCAGTTCTTC. It translates to CASSVQTSGATYNEQFF.

In regard to this clone: The identical CDR3 is also encoded by other nucleotide sequences in the sample. The chain carries TRBV4-1 and TRBJ2-1, with D perhaps matching TRBD2 (6 bases). Trimming left V 3 bases short and J 6 bases short, with 6 bases between. The CDR3 runs 12 residues. The germline V gene encodes CDR1 MGHRA and CDR2 YSYEKL. CDR3 in amino acids: CASSQGGNEQFF. The DNA for the CDR3 is TGCGCCAGCAGCCAGGGGGGCAATGAGCAGTTCTTC.

V and J are TRBV7-9 and TRBJ2-7, with a weak D call TRBD2 (7 bases). Looked up from germline, CDR1 is SEHNR and CDR2 is FQNEAQ (reference sequence). The CDR3 contains 14 residues. Trimming took 3 bases from V and 4 from J, leaving 13 bases between them. The CDR3 spells CASSLGGTPYEQYF. CDR3 DNA: TGTGCCAGCAGCTTGGGAGGGACACCATACGAGCAGTACTTC.

This chain links TRBV7-6 with TRBJ1-2; 10 bases map to TRBD1. Per germline, CDR1 SGHVS and CDR2 FNYEAQ. V dropped 4 bases and J dropped 7; count of bases not matched to a gene: 6. CDR3 length: 14 residues. The CDR3 protein is CASSSTGGLTGYTF. In DNA form, the CDR3 reads TGTGCCAGCAGCTCGACAGGGGGCCTTACTGGCTACACCTTC. Drawing the rest from reference TRBV7-6 and TRBJ1-2, the complete variable domain is GAGVSQSPRYKVTKRGQDVALRCDPISGHVSLYWYRQALGQGPEFLTYFNYEAQQDKSGLPNDRFSAERPEGSISTLTIQRTEQRDSAMYRCASSSTGGLTGYTFGSGTRLTVV.

This chain links TRBV2 with TRBJ2-7; D gene uncertain. Germline V CDR1 and CDR2: SNHLY, FYNNEI. The germline V and J ends were trimmed by 6 bases and 4 bases, with 13 bases remaining between them. The CDR3 runs to 13 residues. The CDR3 loop reads CASRRSEDYEQYF. As DNA, the CDR3 is TGTGCCAGCAGGCGGTCTGAGGATTACGAGCAGTACTTC.

As concerns this clone: Other DNA sequences in this specimen translate into the identical CDR3. V and J are TRBV6-5 and TRBJ2-3; 8 positions match TRBD2. CDR1 and CDR2 (germline): MNHEY, SVGAGI. V lost 3 bases to trimming and J lost 1 base; unmatched junction nucleotides: 3. This CDR3 spans 15 amino acids. CDR3 loop: CASSYTSGRTDTQYF. For the CDR3, the DNA is TGTGCCAGCAGTTATACTAGCGGACGCACAGATACGCAGTATTTT.

About this clone: Other DNA sequences from this sample encode an identical CDR3 as well. V and J are TRBV6-6 and TRBJ2-7; D gene ambiguous. Germline V gene data show CDR1 as MNHNY and CDR2 as SVGAGI (reference sequence). The germline V and J ends were trimmed by 0 bases and 2 bases, with 8 bases remaining between them. The CDR3 consists of 14 residues. The CDR3 protein is CASSYSEGPYEQYF. For the CDR3, the DNA is TGTGCCAGCAGTTACTCGGAAGGTCCCTACGAGCAGTACTTC.

The rearrangement uses TRBV10-3 and TRBJ2-7; a weak D match, TRBD2 (5 bases). This CDR3 spans 13 amino acids. Germline V gives CDR1 ENHRY, CDR2 SYGVKD. The germline V and J ends were trimmed by 2 bases and 5 bases, with 10 bases remaining between them. CDR3 nucleotides: TGTGCCATCAGTGAGACAGTGAGGGACGAGCAGTACTTC. This codes for CAISETVRDEQYF.

The chain carries TRBV6-6 and TRBJ2-7; 9 nucleotides align to TRBD2. V shed 8 bases, J shed 3 bases, and the junction held 2 bases outside the gene matches. Germline V CDR1 and CDR2: MNHNY, SVGAGI (reference sequence). The CDR3 is 12 amino acids. As DNA, the CDR3 is TGTGCCAGCGATAGCGGGAGCTACGAGCAGTACTTC. This encodes CASDSGSYEQYF.

CDR3 region: CASSLDGGLLRGEQYF. The CDR3 DNA reads TGCGCCAGCAGCTTGGATGGGGGTCTCCTACGGGGCGAGCAGTACTTC. J is TRBJ2-7 and V is TRBV5-1; D tentatively fits TRBD1 or TRBD2 (5 bases each). Germline V gives CDR1 SGHRS, CDR2 YFSETQ. CDR3 length equals 16 residues. V lost 0 bases and J 6 bases, leaving 19 bases between the germline ends. Full variable domain (outside the CDR3, taken from reference TRBV5-1 and TRBJ2-7): KAGVTQTPRYLIKTRGQQVTLSCSPISGHRSVSWYQQTPGQGLQFLFEYFSETQRNKGNFPGRFSGRQFSNSRSEMNVSTLELGDSALYLCASSLDGGLLRGEQYFGPGTRLTVT.

The genes are TRBV4-3 and TRBJ1-1; D call uncertain. Germline values: CDR1 LGHNA, CDR2 YSLEER. The CDR3 totals 14 residues. V was trimmed by 3 bases and J by 5 bases, leaving 13 bases between them. The CDR3 nucleotides are TGCGCCAGCAGCCAGCTGACCTATAGTACTGAAGCTTTCTTT. It is translated as CASSQLTYSTEAFF.

This clone was detected only a few times. The rearrangement links TRBV4-2 to TRBJ1-1; 9 bases are shared with TRBD1. In germline, CDR1 is LGHNA, CDR2 YNFKEQ. There are 14 residues in the CDR3. The V and J ends lost 0 bases and 11 bases, in that order; junction bases with no gene match: 7. CDR3: CASSQEMGQGDAFF. CDR3 nucleotides: TGTGCCAGCAGCCAAGAAATGGGACAGGGAGACGCTTTCTTT.

The V and J genes are TRBV30 and TRBJ2-7; D is perhaps TRBD2 (5 bases). V was trimmed by 1 base and J by 2 bases, leaving 15 bases between them. The CDR3 length is 15 residues. Germline V CDR1 and CDR2: GTSNPN, SVGIG (reference sequence). CDR3 sequence reads: CAWSAGGRPTYEQYF. CDR3 nucleotide sequence: TGTGCCTGGAGTGCCGGAGGACGTCCGACCTACGAGCAGTACTTC.

The chain joins TRBV5-4 to TRBJ2-5, with D possibly TRBD1 on 6 matching bases. V was pared by 2 bases and J by 5 bases, with 16 bases between. From germline, CDR1 is SGHNT and CDR2 YYREEE (reference sequence). The CDR3 spans 15 residues. CDR3 sequence (DNA): TGTGCCAGCAGCTTTCGTGGGGGCGCTTGGGAGACCCAGTACTTC. The encoded protein is CASSFRGGAWETQYF.

This rearrangement joins TRBV4-1 to TRBJ1-1; D gene uncertain. The CDR3 runs 16 residues. V was trimmed by 4 bases and J by 1 base, leaving 16 bases between them. In germline, CDR1 is MGHRA, CDR2 YSYEKL. The CDR3 reads CASSPGKFRQNTEAFF. CDR3 sequence (DNA): TGCGCCAGCAGCCCCGGAAAATTCAGACAGAACACTGAAGCTTTCTTT.

The V and J genes are TRBV7-9 and TRBJ2-2; 10 positions match TRBD1. The CDR3 spans 17 residues. V was clipped by 2 bases and J by 4 bases; unmatched bases: 7. Germline-derived CDR1 and CDR2 are SEHNR and FQNEAQ (reference sequence). CDR3 protein: CASSLLTGQGRTGELFF. CDR3 sequence (DNA): TGTGCCAGCAGCTTACTTACGGGACAGGGGCGCACCGGGGAGCTGTTTTTT.

The CDR3 bases are TGTGCCAGCAGCGTGGGGCGGGACCGGGAAGAGACCCAGTACTTC. Encoded protein: CASSVGRDREETQYF. The chain is built from TRBV9 and TRBJ2-5, with TRBD2 as a possible D gene (6 bases). V was shortened by 2 bases and J by 3 bases, with 14 bases between the two germline ends. CDR3 length: 15 amino acids. Per germline, CDR1 SGDLS and CDR2 YYNGEE.

This sequence joins TRBV7-9 and TRBJ2-1; D unclear. Germline values: CDR1 SEHNR, CDR2 FQNEAQ (reference sequence). With 4 bases removed from V and 9 bases from J, the gap between germline ends came to 10 bases. The length of the CDR3 is 12 residues. The CDR3 nucleotides read TGTGCCAGCAGCTCCAGCCGCCTTGAGCAGTTCTTC. Amino acids: CASSSSRLEQFF.